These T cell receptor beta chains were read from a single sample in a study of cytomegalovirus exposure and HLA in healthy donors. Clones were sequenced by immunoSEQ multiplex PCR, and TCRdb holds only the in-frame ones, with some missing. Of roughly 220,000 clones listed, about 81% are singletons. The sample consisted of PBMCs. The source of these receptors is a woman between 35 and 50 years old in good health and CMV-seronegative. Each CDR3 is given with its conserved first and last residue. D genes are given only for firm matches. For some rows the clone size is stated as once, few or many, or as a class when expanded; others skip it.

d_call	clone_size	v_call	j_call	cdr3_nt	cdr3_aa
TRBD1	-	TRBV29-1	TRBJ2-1	TGCAGCGTTGACGACAGGGGAGTCAATGAGCAGTTCTTC	CSVDDRGVNEQFF
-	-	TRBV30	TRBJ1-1	TGTGCCTGGAGTGTAGAATACAGGAACACTGAAGCTTTCTTT	CAWSVEYRNTEAFF
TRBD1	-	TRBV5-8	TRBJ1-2	TGTGCCAGCAACCCTGGACAGGGGAACTATGGCTACACCTTC	CASNPGQGNYGYTF
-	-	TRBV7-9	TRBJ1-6	TGTGCCAGCAGCCGGGGTACAGCAGATAATTCACCCCTCCACTTT	CASSRGTADNSPLHF
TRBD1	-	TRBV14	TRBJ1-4	TGTGCCAGCAGCCCCCGGGACAGAGCAACTAATGAAAAACTGTTTTTT	CASSPRDRATNEKLFF
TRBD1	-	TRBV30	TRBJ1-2	TGTGCCTGGAGTGTACTTAGGACTTCGACAGGGGGGAACTATGGCTACACCTTC	CAWSVLRTSTGGNYGYTF
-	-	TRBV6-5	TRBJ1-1	TGTGCCAGCAGTTACTCCGGGGTCAGATCCAACACTGAAGCTTTCTTT	CASSYSGVRSNTEAFF
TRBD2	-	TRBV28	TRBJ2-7	TGTGCCAGCAGTTTAGACAGCGGGAGCCTCTCCTACGAGCAGTACTTC	CASSLDSGSLSYEQYF
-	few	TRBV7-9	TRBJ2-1	TGTGCCAGCAGTCGTAGCGGAAACTCCTACAATGAGCAGTTCTTC	CASSRSGNSYNEQFF
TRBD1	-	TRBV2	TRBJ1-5	TGTGCCAGCAGCGGACAGGGGATTCAGCCCCAGCATTTT	CASSGQGIQPQHF
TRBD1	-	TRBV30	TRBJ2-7	TGTGCCTGGAGTGTACAGGGGAACGTCTACGAGCAGTACTTC	CAWSVQGNVYEQYF
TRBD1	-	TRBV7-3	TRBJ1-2	TGTGCCAGCAGCACGGGACAGGGGGCCCCTAACTTC	CASSTGQGAPNF
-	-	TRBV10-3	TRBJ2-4	TGTGCCAGTACCCCCAGCGAGGGAAACATTCAGTACTTC	CASTPSEGNIQYF
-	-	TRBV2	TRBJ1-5	TGTGCCAGCAGTGAAGTTGGGACACCGAATCAGCCCCAGCATTTT	CASSEVGTPNQPQHF
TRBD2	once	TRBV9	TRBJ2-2	TGTGCCAGCAGCCCTCGCCAAGCCACGGGGAGGGGGAACACCGGGGAGCTGTTTTTT	CASSPRQATGRGNTGELFF
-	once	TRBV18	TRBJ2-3	TGTGCCAGCTCACCCGTCACAGATACGCAGTATTTT	CASSPVTDTQYF
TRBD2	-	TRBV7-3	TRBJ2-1	TGTGCCAGCAGCCCAGGACTAGCGGGAGTGGGGTACAATGAGCAGTTCTTC	CASSPGLAGVGYNEQFF
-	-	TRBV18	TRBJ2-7	TGTGCCAGCTCACCCCAGGGACTTTACGAGCAGTACTTC	CASSPQGLYEQYF
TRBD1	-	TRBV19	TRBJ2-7	TGTGCCAGTACCAAGACAGGGGGCATTTACGAGCAGTACTTC	CASTKTGGIYEQYF
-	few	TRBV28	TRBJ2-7	TGTGCCAGCAGTTTAGGGGACTTAGCCGTAAGGGAGCAGTACTTC	CASSLGDLAVREQYF
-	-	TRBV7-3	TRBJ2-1	TGTGCCAGCAGCTTACAGGGGCACTCCTACAATGAGCAGTTCTTC	CASSLQGHSYNEQFF
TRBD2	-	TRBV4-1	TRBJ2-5	TGCGCCAGCAGCCAAGCTAGCGGGAGCGGGGAGACCCAGTACTTC	CASSQASGSGETQYF
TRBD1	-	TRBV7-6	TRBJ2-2	TGTGCCAGCAGCACCATCAGATTGACAGGGCATAGGACCGGGGAGCTGTTTTTT	CASSTIRLTGHRTGELFF
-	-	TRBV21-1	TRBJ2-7	TGTGCCAGCAGCCTTATATTTTCCCTGGACAGGGAGACGTACGAGCAGTACTTC	CASSLIFSLDRETYEQYF
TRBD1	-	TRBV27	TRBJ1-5	TGTGCCAGCAGTCCGGGACAGGGCAATCAGCCCCAGCATTTT	CASSPGQGNQPQHF
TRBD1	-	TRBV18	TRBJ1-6	TGTGCCAGCTCTCCGCTCTCGAGGACAGGGGCCTTTCCCAGCTCCTATAATTCACCCCTCCACTTT	CASSPLSRTGAFPSSYNSPLHF
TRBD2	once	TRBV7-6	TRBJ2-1	TGTGCCAGCAGCTTAGTAGCGGGAGGGCCCCATGAGCAGTTCTTC	CASSLVAGGPHEQFF
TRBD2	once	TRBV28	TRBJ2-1	TGTGCCACGAAGAAGCGGGAGGGCTACAATGAGCAGTTCTTC	CATKKREGYNEQFF
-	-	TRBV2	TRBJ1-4	TGTGCCAGCTGCCGACAGCCTAATGAAAAACTGTTTTTT	CASCRQPNEKLFF
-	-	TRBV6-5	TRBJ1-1	TGTGCCAGCAGAGACAGCTACCTCGGAGCTTTCTTT	CASRDSYLGAFF
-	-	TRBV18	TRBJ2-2	TGTGCCAGCTCACCACCGTCCGTAACCGGGGAGCTGTTTTTT	CASSPPSVTGELFF
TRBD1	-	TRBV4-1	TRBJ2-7	TGCGCCAGCAGTTCATCTGGACAGGGGAGATCCGAGCAGTACTTC	CASSSSGQGRSEQYF
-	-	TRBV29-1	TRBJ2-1	TGCAGCGTTGACCGGGCAGGGCAAAGCTCCTACAATGAGCAGTTCTTC	CSVDRAGQSSYNEQFF
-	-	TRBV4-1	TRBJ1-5	TGCGCCAGCAGCCAAGATCACGCAGGGCGGCGGCCCCAGCATTTT	CASSQDHAGRRPQHF
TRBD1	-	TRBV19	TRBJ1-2	TGTGCCAGTAGCCGACAGGGGTCGTCCGTCTATGGCTACACCTTC	CASSRQGSSVYGYTF
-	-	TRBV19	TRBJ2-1	TGTGCCAGTAGTACGCAGGGGTTGACCAAGTTCAATGAGCAGTTCTTC	CASSTQGLTKFNEQFF
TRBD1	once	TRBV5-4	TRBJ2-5	TGTGCCAGCAGCCCTTCTAACAGGGGGCGTGAGACCCAGTACTTC	CASSPSNRGRETQYF
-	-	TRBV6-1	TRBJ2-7	TGTGCCAGCAGTGACCTCCCTGGTATGCGGGAAGCCAACTACGAGCAGTACTTC	CASSDLPGMREANYEQYF
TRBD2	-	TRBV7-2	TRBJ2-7	TGTGCCAGCAGGAATTTCGGGAGGGCCGGCTACGAGCAGTACTTC	CASRNFGRAGYEQYF
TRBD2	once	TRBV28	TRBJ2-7	TGTGCCAGCAGTATCCCCGGGACTAGCGTAGGCGAGCAGTACTTC	CASSIPGTSVGEQYF
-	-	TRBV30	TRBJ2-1	TGTGCCTGGGGACTCTTGAGCTCCTACAATGAGCAGTTCTTC	CAWGLLSSYNEQFF
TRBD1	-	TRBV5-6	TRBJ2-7	TGTGCCAGCAGCTTGGGTCCCCGGGACAGGGTCTACGAGCAGTACTTC	CASSLGPRDRVYEQYF
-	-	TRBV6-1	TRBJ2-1	TGTGCCAGCAGTGGGGTCTTAGGGAGTCCCTACAATGAGCAGTTCTTC	CASSGVLGSPYNEQFF
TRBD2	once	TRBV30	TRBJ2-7	TGTGCCTGGAGTGTGATGGGCGGGAGAAGCGAGCAGTACTTC	CAWSVMGGRSEQYF
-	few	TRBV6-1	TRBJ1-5	TGTGCCAGCAGGTCACTCCGGAGGAGCAATCAGCCCCAGCATTTT	CASRSLRRSNQPQHF
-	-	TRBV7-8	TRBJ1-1	TGTGCCAGCAGTTTTTCCCCGGGGGCTGAAGCTTTCTTT	CASSFSPGAEAFF
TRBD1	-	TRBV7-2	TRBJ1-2	TGTGCCAGCAGCCTACAAGACAGGGGCGGCTACACCTTC	CASSLQDRGGYTF
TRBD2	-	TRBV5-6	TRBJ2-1	TGTGCCAGCAGCTTGGCCGCGGGAGGGCCTCAAAATGAGCAGTTCTTC	CASSLAAGGPQNEQFF